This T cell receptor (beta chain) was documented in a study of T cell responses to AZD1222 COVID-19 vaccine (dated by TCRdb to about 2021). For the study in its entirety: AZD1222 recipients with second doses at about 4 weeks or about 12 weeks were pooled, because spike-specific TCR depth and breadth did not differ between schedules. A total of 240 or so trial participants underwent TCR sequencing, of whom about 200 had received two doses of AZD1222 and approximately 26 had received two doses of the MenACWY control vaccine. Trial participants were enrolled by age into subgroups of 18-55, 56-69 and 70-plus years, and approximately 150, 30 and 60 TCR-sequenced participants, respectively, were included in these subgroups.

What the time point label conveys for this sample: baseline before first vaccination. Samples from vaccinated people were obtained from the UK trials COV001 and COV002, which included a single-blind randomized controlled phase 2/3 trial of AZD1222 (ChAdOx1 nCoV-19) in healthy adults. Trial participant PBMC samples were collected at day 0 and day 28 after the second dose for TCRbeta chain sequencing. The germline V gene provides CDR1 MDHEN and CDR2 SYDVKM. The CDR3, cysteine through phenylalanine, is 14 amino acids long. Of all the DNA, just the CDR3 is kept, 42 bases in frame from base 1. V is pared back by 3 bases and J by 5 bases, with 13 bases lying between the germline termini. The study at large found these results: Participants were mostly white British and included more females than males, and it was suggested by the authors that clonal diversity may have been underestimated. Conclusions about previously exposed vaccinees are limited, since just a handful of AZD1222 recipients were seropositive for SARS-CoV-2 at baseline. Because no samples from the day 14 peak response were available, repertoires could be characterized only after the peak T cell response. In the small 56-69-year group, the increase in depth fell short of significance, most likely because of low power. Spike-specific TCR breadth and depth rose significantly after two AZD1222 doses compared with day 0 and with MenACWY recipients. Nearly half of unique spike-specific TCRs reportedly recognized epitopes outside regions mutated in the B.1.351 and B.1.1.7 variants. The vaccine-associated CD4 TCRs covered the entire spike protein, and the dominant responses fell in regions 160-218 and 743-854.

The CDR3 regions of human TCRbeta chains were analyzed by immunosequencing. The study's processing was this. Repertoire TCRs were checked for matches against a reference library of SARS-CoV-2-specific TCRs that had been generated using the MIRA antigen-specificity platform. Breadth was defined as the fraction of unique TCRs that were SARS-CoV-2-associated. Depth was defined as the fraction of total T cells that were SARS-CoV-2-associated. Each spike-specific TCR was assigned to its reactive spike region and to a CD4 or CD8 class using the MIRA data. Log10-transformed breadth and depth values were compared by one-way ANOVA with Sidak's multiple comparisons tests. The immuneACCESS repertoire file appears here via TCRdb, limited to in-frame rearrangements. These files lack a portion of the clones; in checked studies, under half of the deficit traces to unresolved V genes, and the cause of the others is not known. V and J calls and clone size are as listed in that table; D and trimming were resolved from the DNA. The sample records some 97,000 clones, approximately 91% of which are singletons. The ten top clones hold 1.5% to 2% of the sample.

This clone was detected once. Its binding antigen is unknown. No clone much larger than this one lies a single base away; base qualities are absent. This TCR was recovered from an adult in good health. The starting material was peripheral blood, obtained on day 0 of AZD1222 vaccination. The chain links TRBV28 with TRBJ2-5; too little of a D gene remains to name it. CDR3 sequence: CASSFVDIVETQYF. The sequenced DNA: TGTGCCAGCAGTTTTGTCGACATTGTGGAGACCCAGTACTTC.